These 2 T cell receptor beta chains were all obtained from the same sample, sequenced in a study of T-cell reconstitution after alpha-beta-depleted transplantation in children. For TCRbeta, the library was prepared with unique molecular identifiers. One entry per CDR3 protein results from TCRdb running MiXCR on the PCR reads. The sample has about 340,000 distinct CDR3 sequences; 13% are singletons. Sequencing was performed on PBMCs, taken from the stem cell graft. The receptor source for this set is a human donor who donated a stem cell graft to a child with Fanconi anemia.

This clonotype was seen many times. CDR3 DNA: TGTGCCAGCTCACTTAACCGACAGGACAATGAGCAGTTCTTC. Translated, it gives CASSLNRQDNEQFF. The genes are TRBV18 and TRBJ2-1; tentatively, D is TRBD1 (6 bases). Trimming removed 4 bases at V and 5 bases at J, with 12 bases between. The CDR3 length is 14 residues. Germline CDR1 and CDR2: KGHSH and LQKENI.

J is TRBJ2-1 and V is TRBV6-2 or TRBV6-3; the D is unclear. Trimming took 0 bases from V and 7 from J, leaving 10 bases between them. The CDR3 is 14 residues long. CDR1 and CDR2 (germline): MNHEY, SVGEGT. The CDR3 is CASSYSRHMNEQFF. For the CDR3, the DNA is TGTGCCAGCAGTTACTCGAGGCATATGAATGAGCAGTTCTTC.